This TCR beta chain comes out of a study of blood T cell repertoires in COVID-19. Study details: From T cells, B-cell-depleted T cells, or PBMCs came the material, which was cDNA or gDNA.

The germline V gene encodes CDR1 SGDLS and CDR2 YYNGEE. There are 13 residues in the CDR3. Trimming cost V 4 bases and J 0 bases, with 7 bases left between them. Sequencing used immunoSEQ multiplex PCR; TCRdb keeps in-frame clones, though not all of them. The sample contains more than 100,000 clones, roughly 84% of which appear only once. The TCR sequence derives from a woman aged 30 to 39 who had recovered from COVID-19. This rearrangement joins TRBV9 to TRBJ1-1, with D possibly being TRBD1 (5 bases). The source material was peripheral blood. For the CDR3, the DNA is TGTGCCAGCAGCCGACAGTTGAACACTGAAGCTTTCTTT. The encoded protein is CASSRQLNTEAFF. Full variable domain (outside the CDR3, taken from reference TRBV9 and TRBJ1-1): DSGVTQTPKHLITATGQRVTLRCSPRSGDLSVYWYQQSLDQGLQFLIQYYNGEERAKGNILERFSAQQFPDLHSELNLSSLELGDSALYFCASSRQLNTEAFFGQGTRLTVV.